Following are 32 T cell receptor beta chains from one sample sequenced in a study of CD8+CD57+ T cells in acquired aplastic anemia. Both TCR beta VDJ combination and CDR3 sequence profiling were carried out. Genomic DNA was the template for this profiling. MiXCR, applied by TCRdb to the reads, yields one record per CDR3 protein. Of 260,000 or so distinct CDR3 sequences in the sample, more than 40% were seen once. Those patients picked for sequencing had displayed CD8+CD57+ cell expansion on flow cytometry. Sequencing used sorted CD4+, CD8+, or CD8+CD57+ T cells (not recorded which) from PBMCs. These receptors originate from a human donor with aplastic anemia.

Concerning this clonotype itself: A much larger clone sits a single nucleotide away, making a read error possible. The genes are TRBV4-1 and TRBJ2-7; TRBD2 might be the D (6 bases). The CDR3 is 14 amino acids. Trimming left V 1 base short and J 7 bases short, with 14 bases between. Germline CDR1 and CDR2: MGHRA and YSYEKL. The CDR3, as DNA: TGCGCCAGCAGCCAAGGTCTAGCGAGAGTTGAGCAGTACTTC. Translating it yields CASSQGLARVEQYF.

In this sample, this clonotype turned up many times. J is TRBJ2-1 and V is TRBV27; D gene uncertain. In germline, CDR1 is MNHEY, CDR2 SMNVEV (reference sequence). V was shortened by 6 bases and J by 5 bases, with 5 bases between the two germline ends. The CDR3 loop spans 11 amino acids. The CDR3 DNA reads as TGTGCCAGCAGCTTAAACAATGAGCAGTTCTTC. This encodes CASSLNNEQFF.

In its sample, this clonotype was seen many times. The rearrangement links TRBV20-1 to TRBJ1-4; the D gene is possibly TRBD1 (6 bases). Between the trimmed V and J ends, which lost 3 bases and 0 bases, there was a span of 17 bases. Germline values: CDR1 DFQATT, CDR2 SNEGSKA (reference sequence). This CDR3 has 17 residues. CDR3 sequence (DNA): TGCAGTGCTAGTTGGGGACGGGGACAAGCAACTAATGAAAAACTGTTTTTT. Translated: CSASWGRGQATNEKLFF.

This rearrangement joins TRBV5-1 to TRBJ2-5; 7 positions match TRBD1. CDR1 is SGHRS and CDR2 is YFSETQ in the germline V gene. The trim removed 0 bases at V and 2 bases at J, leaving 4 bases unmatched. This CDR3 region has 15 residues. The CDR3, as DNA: TGCGCCAGCAGCTTGGTGCCAGGGGGACAAGAGACCCAGTACTTC. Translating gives CASSLVPGGQETQYF.

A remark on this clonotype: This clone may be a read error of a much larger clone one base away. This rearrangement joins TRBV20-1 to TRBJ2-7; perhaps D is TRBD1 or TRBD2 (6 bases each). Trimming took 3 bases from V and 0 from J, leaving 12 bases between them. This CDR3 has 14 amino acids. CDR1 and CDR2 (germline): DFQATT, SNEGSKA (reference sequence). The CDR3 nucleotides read TGCAGTGCTAGCCAACGGGGGCGCTCCTACGAGCAGTACTTC. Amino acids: CSASQRGRSYEQYF.

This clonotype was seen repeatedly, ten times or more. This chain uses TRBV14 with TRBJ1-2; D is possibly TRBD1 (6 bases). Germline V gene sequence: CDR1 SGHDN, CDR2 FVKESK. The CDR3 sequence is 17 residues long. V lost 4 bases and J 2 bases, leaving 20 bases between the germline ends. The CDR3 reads CASSPQDRNPLNYGYTF. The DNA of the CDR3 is TGTGCCAGCAGCCCCCAGGACAGAAACCCGTTAAACTATGGCTACACCTTC.

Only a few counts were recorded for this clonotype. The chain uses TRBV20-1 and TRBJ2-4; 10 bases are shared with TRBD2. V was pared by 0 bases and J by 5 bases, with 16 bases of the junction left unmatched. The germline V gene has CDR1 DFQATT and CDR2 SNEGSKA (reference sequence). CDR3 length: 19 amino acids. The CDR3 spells CSARDPIVEREGIENIQYF. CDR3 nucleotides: TGCAGTGCTAGAGACCCAATTGTGGAGCGGGAGGGGATTGAAAACATTCAGTACTTC.

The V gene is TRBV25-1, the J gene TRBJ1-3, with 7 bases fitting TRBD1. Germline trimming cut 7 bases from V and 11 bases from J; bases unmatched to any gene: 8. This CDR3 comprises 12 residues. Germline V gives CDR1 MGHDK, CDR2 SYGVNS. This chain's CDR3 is CASKGGGGSIYF. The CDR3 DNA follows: TGTGCCAGCAAAGGTGGAGGGGGCTCCATATATTTT. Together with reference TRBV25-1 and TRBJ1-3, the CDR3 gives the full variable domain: EADIYQTPRYLVIGTGKKITLECSQTMGHDKMYWYQQDPGMELHLIHYSYGVNSTEKGDLSSESTVSRIRTEHFPLTLESARPSHTSQYLCASKGGGGSIYFGEGSWLTVV.

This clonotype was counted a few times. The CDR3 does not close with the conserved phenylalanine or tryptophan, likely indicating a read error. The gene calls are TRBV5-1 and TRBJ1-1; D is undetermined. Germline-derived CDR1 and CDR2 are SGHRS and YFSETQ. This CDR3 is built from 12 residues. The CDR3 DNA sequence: TGTGCCAGCAGCTTGCTGGGAGCTGAAGCTTTCTCT. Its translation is CASSLLGAEAFS.

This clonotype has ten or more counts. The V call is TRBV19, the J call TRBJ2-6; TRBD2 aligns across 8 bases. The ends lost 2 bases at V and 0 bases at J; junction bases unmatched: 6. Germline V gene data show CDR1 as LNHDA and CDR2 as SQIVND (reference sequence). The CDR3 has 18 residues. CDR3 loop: CASSILAGSSSGANVLTF. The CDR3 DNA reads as TGTGCCAGTAGTATATTAGCGGGGAGTAGCTCTGGGGCCAACGTCCTGACTTTC.

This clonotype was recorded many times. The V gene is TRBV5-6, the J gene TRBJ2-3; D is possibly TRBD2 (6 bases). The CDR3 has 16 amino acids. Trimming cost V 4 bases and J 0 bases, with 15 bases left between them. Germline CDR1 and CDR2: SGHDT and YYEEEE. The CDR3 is CASSTATGTSTDTQYF. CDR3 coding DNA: TGTGCCAGCAGCACGGCAACCGGGACTAGCACAGATACGCAGTATTTT.

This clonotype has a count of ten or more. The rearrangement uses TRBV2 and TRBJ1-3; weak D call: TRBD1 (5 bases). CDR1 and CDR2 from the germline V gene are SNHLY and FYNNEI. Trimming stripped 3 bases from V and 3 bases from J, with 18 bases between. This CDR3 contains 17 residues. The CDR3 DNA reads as TGTGCCAGCAGTGATGGGTCAGGGTCGGACGATGGAAACACCATATATTTT. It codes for CASSDGSGSDDGNTIYF.

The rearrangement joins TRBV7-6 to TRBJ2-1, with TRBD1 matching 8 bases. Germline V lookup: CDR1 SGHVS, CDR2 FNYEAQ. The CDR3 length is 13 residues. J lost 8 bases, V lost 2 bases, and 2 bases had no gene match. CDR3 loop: CASSLQGAHEQFF. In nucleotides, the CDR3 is TGTGCCAGCAGCTTACAGGGGGCGCATGAGCAGTTCTTC.

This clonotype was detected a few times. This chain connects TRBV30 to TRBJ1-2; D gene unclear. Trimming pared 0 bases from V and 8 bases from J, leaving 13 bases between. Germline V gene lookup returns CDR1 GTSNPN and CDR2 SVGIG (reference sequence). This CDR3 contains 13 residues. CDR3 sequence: CAWSVPELGGYTF. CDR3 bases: TGTGCCTGGAGTGTACCGGAGTTAGGAGGCTACACCTTC.

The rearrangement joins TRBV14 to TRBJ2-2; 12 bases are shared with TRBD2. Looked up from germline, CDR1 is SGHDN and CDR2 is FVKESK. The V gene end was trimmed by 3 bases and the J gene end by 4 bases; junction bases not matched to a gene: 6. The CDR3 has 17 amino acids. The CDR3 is CASSHVLAGGSTGELFF. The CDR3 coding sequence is TGTGCCAGCAGCCACGTCCTAGCGGGGGGGAGCACCGGGGAGCTGTTTTTT.

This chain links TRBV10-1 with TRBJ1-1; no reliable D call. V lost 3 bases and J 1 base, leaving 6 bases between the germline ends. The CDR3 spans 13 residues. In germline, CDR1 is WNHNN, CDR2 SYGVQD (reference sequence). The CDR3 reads CASSDGGNTEAFF. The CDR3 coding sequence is TGCGCCAGCAGTGATGGCGGGAACACTGAAGCTTTCTTT.

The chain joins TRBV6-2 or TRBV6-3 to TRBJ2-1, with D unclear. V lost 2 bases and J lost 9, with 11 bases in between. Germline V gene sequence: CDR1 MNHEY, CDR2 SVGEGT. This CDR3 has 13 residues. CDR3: CASSYESVAEQFF. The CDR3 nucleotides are TGTGCCAGCAGTTACGAATCGGTGGCTGAGCAGTTCTTC.

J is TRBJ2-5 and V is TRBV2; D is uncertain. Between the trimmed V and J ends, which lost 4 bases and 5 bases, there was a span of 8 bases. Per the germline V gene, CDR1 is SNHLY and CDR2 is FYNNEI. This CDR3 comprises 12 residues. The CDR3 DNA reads TGTGCCAGCAGTGCTGGCCATGAGACCCAGTACTTC. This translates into CASSAGHETQYF.

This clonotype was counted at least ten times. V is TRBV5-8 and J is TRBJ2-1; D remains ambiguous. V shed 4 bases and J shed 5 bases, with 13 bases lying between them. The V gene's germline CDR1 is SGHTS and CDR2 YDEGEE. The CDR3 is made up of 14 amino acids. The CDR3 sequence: CASSISFGDNEQFF. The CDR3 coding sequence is TGTGCCAGCAGCATCTCTTTTGGCGACAATGAGCAGTTCTTC. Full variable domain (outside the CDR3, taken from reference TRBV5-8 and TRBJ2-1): EAGVTQSPTHLIKTRGQQATLRCSPISGHTSVYWYQQALGLGLQFLLWYDEGEERNRGNFPPRFSGRQFPNYSSELNVNALELEDSALYLCASSISFGDNEQFFGPGTRLTVL.

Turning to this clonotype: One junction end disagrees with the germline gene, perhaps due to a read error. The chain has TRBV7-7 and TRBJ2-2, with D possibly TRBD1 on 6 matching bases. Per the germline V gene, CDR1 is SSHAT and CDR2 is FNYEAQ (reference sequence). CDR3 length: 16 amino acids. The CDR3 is CASSLAQGSGTGELFF. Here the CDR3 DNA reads TGTGCTAGCAGCTTAGCACAGGGATCGGGGACCGGGGAGCTGTTTTTT.

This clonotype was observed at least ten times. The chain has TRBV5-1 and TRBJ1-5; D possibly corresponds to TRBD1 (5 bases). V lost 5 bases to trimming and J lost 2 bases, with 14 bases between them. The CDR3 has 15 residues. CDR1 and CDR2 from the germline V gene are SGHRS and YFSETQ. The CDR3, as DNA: TGCGCCAGCAGATTTGCGGACACCGGCAATCAGCCCCAGCATTTT. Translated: CASRFADTGNQPQHF. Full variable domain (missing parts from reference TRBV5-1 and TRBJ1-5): KAGVTQTPRYLIKTRGQQVTLSCSPISGHRSVSWYQQTPGQGLQFLFEYFSETQRNKGNFPGRFSGRQFSNSRSEMNVSTLELGDSALYLCASRFADTGNQPQHFGDGTRLSIL.

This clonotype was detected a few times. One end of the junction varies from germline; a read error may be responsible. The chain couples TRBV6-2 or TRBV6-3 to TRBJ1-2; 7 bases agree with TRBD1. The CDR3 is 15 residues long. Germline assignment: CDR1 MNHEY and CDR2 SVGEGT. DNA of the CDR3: TGTGCCAGCTGTTACTCGATCGGGACAGCATATGGCTACACCTTC. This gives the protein CASCYSIGTAYGYTF.

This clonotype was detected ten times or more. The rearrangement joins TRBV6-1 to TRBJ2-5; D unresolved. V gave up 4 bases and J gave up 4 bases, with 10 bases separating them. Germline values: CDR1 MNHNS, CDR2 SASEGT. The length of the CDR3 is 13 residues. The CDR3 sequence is CASSGFLAETQYF. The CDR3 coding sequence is TGTGCCAGCAGTGGGTTCTTAGCAGAGACCCAGTACTTC.

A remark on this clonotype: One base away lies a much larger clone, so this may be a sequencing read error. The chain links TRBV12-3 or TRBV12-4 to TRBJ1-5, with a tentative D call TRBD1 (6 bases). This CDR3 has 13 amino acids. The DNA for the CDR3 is TGTGTCAGCAGTTTGGGGGGCCGTCAGCCCCAGCATTTT. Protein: CVSSLGGRQPQHF.

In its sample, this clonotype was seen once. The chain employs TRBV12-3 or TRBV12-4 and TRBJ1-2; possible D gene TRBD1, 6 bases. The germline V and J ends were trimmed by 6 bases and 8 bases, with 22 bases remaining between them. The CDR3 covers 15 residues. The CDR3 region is CASSFPDRQRGGYTF. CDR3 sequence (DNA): TGTGCCAGCAGCTTTCCGGACAGACAAAGAGGGGGCTACACCTTC.

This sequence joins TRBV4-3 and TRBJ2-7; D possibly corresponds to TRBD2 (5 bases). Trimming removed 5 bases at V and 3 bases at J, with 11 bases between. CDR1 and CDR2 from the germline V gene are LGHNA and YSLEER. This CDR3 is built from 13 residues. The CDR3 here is CASSEGANYEQYF. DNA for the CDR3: TGCGCCAGCAGCGAGGGAGCTAACTACGAGCAGTACTTC.

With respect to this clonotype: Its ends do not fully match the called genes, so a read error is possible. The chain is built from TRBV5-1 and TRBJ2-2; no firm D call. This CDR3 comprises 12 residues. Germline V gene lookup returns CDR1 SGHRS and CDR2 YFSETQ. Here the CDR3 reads CASSQGPGELFF. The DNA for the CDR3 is TGTGCCAGCAGCCAAGGGCCCGGGGAGCTGTTTTTT.

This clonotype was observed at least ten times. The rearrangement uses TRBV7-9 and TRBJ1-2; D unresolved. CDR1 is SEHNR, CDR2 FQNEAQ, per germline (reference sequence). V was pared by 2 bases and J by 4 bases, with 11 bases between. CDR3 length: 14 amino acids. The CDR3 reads CASSLPTDRYGYTF. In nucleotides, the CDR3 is TGTGCCAGCAGCTTACCGACGGACCGCTATGGCTACACCTTC.

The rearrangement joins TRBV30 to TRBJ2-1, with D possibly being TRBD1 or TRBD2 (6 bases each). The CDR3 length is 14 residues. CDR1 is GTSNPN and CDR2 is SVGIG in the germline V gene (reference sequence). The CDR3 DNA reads TGTGCTGGAGGGGGGCGGGAAGGCCTTGGTGAGCAGTTCTTC. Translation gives CAGGGREGLGEQFF.

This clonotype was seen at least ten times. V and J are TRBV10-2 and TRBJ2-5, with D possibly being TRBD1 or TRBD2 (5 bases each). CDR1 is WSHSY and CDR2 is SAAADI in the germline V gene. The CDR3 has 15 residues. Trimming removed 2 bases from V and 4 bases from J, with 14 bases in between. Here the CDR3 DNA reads TGCGCCAGCAGTGAGCCGACTGGGGCGGGAGAGACCCAGTACTTC. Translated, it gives CASSEPTGAGETQYF.

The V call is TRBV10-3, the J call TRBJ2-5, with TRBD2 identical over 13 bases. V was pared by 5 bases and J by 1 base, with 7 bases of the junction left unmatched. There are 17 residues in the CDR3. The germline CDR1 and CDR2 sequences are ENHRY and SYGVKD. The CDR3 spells CAISWTSGGRLQETQYF. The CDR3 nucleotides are TGTGCCATCAGTTGGACTAGCGGGGGTAGACTCCAAGAGACCCAGTACTTC.

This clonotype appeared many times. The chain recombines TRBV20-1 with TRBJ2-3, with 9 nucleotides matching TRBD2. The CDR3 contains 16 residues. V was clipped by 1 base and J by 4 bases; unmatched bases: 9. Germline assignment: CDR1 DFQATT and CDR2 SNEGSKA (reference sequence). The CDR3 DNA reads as TGCAGTGCTAGAGCGGGAGCGGGAGGCCTCCCAGATACGCAGTATTTT. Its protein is CSARAGAGGLPDTQYF.